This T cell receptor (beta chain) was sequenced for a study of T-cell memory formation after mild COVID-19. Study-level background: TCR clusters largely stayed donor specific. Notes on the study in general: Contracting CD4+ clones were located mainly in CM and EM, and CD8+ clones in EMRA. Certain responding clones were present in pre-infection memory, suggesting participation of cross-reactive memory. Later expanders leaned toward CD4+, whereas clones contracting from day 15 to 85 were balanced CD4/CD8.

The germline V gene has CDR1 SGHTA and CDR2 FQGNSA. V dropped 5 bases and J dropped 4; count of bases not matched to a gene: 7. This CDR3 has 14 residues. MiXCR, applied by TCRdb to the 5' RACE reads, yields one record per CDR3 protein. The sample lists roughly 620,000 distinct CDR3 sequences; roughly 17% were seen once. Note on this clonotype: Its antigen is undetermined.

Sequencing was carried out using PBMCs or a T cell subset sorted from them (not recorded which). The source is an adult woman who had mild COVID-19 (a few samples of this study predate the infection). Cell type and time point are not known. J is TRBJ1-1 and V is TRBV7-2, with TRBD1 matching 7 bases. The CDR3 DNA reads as TGTGCCAGCAGCCCGTCGACAGGGAGCACTGAAGCTTTCTTT. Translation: CASSPSTGSTEAFF.